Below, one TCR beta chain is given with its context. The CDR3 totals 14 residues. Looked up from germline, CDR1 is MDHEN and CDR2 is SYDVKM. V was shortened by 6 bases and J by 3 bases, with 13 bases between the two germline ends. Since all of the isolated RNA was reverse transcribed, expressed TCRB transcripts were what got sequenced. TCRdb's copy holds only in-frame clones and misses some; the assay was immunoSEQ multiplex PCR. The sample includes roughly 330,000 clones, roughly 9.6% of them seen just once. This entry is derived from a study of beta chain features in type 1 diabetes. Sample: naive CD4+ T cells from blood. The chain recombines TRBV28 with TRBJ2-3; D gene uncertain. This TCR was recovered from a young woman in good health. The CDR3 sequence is CASRSPPGTDTQYF. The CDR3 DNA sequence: TGTGCCAGCAGATCCCCCCCAGGAACAGATACGCAGTATTTT. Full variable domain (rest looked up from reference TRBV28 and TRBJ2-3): DVKVTQSSRYLVKRTGEKVFLECVQDMDHENMFWYRQDPGLGLRLIYFSYDVKMKEKGDIPEGYSVSREKKERFSLILESASTNQTSMYLCASRSPPGTDTQYFGPGTRLTVL.